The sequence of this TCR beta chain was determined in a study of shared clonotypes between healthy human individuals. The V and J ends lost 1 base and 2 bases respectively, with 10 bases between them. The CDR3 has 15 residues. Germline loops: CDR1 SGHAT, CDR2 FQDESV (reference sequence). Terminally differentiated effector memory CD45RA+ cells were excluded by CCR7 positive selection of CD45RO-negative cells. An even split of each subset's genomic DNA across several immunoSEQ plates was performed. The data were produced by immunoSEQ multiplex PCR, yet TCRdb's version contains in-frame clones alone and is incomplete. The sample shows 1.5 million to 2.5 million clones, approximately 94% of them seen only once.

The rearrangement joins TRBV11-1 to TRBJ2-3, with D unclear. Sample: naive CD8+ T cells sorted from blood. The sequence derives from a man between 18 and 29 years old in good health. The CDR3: CASSLGAGYTDTQYF. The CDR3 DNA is TGTGCCAGCAGCTTAGGTGCAGGTTACACAGATACGCAGTATTTT.